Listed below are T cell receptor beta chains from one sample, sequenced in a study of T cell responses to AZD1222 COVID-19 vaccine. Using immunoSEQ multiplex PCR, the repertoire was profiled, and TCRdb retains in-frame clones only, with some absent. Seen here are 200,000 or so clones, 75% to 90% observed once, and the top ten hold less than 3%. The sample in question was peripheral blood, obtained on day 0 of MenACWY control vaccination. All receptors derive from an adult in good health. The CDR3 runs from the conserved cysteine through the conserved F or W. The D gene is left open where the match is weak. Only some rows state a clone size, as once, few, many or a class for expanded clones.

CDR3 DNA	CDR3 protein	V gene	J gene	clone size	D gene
TGTGCCATCAGTGAACAGGACAGAAACACTGAAGCTTTCTTT	CAISEQDRNTEAFF	TRBV10-3	TRBJ1-1	NA	NA
TGTGCCAGCAGCTTGGGAGGGCGCGACGCTTTCTTT	CASSLGGRDAFF	TRBV28	TRBJ1-1	once	NA
TGCGCCAGCAGCCAAGATAGTACTAGCGGGGGTCGAAGCTCCTACAATGAGCAGTTCTTC	CASSQDSTSGGRSSYNEQFF	TRBV4-1	TRBJ2-1	NA	TRBD2
TGTGCCAGCAGCCCGTGGGCGGAAGAGACCCAGTACTTC	CASSPWAEETQYF	TRBV11-2	TRBJ2-5	NA	NA
TGTGCCAGCAGCCAAGATCGAGGTGAGCAGTTCTTC	CASSQDRGEQFF	TRBV4-2	TRBJ2-1	once	NA
TGTGCCAGCGCAAAGGGAGGGACGTACGAGCAGTACTTC	CASAKGGTYEQYF	TRBV6-5	TRBJ2-7	NA	TRBD2
TGTGCCAGCAGTTTGCCGGGAGGGGAATGGGCACCCCTCCACTTT	CASSLPGGEWAPLHF	TRBV28	TRBJ1-6	NA	NA
TGTGCCAGCAGGGGGAACAGGGGTGGCGGGGAGCTGTTTTTT	CASRGNRGGGELFF	TRBV2	TRBJ2-2	once	TRBD1
TGTGCCAGCAGTCCCGACAGGGTCTATGGCTACACCTTC	CASSPDRVYGYTF	TRBV6-5	TRBJ1-2	NA	TRBD1
TGCAGTGCTAGTCTTCCTCGCGGGGTTAGCACAGATACGCAGTATTTT	CSASLPRGVSTDTQYF	TRBV20-1	TRBJ2-3	NA	NA